These 32 T cell receptor beta chains came from one sample sequenced in a study of OX40 agonist ivuxolimab in advanced cancers. TCRdb's table, derived via immunoSEQ multiplex PCR, lists solely in-frame clones and lacks some. The sample shows under 50,000 clones, approximately 84% of them seen only once. The sample was CD4+ or CD8+ T cells sorted from blood, taken in a trial of the OX40 agonist ivuxolimab. These receptor sequences come from an adult with an advanced solid tumor such as melanoma, head and neck, liver or kidney cancer.

The chain has TRBV6-1 and TRBJ2-7; 11 positions agree with TRBD2. The ends lost 7 bases at V and 4 bases at J; junction bases unmatched: 9. CDR3 size: 15 residues. The germline gives CDR1 MNHNS, CDR2 SASEGT. The CDR3 here is CASKIGTSGVYEQYF. The CDR3 DNA sequence: TGTGCCAGCAAGATCGGGACTAGCGGAGTTTACGAGCAGTACTTC.

The chain couples TRBV5-1 to TRBJ1-2, with D tentatively TRBD1 (5 bases). Deletions cut 4 bases from V and 9 bases from J, with 22 bases between. The CDR3 loop spans 15 amino acids. The germline gives CDR1 SGHRS, CDR2 YFSETQ. CDR3 loop: CASSALGQGPSRYTF. The CDR3 DNA sequence: TGCGCCAGCAGCGCCTTGGGGCAGGGCCCCTCTCGCTACACCTTC.

This chain uses TRBV28 with TRBJ1-1; possible D gene TRBD1, 5 bases. Trimming pared 2 bases from V and 8 bases from J, leaving 9 bases between. The CDR3 contains 12 residues. CDR1 and CDR2 (germline): MDHEN, SYDVKM. DNA of the CDR3: TGTGCCAGCAGTTTACGTGGGGGAGAAGCTTTCTTT. Translated: CASSLRGGEAFF. Full variable domain (outside the CDR3, taken from reference TRBV28 and TRBJ1-1): DVKVTQSSRYLVKRTGEKVFLECVQDMDHENMFWYRQDPGLGLRLIYFSYDVKMKEKGDIPEGYSVSREKKERFSLILESASTNQTSMYLCASSLRGGEAFFGQGTRLTVV.

This chain joins TRBV7-9 and TRBJ2-5; a weak D match, TRBD2 (5 bases). V lost 6 bases to trimming and J lost 4 bases, with 15 bases between them. The CDR3 runs 14 residues. Germline CDR1 reads SEHNR; CDR2 reads FQNEAQ (reference sequence). The CDR3 spells CASSWSLARETQYF. DNA for the CDR3: TGTGCCAGCAGTTGGTCTCTAGCTCGAGAGACCCAGTACTTC. Full variable domain (missing parts from reference TRBV7-9 and TRBJ2-5): DTGVSQNPRHKITKRGQNVTFRCDPISEHNRLYWYRQTLGQGPEFLTYFQNEAQLEKSRLLSDRFSAERPKGSFSTLEIQRTEQGDSAMYLCASSWSLARETQYFGPGTRLLVL.

The chain recombines TRBV7-9 with TRBJ1-5; the match to TRBD1 covers 7 bases. This CDR3 contains 17 residues. Germline V gene sequence: CDR1 SEHNR, CDR2 FQNEAQ (reference sequence). V trimming: 4 bases; J trimming: 0 bases; junction bases outside the gene matches: 9. The CDR3 nucleotides read TGTGCCAGCAGCTCGTGGACAGGTGCTTATAGCAATCAGCCCCAGCATTTT. Protein sequence: CASSSWTGAYSNQPQHF.

The chain combines TRBV7-8 with TRBJ2-2; possibly TRBD1 for D (5 bases). Looked up from germline, CDR1 is SGHVS and CDR2 is FQNEAQ. This CDR3 has 15 residues. V was pared by 8 bases and J by 3 bases, with 16 bases between. CDR3: CASADGQGHTGELFF. CDR3 nucleotides: TGTGCCAGCGCAGATGGGCAGGGCCACACCGGGGAGCTGTTTTTT. Drawing the rest from reference TRBV7-8 and TRBJ2-2, the complete variable domain is GAGVSQSPRYKVAKRGQDVALRCDPISGHVSLFWYQQALGQGPEFLTYFQNEAQLDKSGLPSDRFFAERPEGSVSTLKIQRTQQEDSAVYLCASADGQGHTGELFFGEGSRLTVL.

V usage is TRBV5-6 and J usage is TRBJ2-3; D is perhaps TRBD1 (6 bases). The germline V and J ends were trimmed by 4 bases and 2 bases, with 17 bases remaining between them. CDR3 length: 16 residues. CDR1 is SGHDT, CDR2 YYEEEE, per germline. The chain's CDR3 is CASSLPPQGNTDTQYF. CDR3 bases: TGTGCCAGCAGCCTCCCCCCGCAGGGGAACACAGATACGCAGTATTTT.

The V gene is TRBV14, the J gene TRBJ2-5; 9 bases align to TRBD1. V dropped 4 bases and J dropped 5; count of bases not matched to a gene: 5. Germline V lookup: CDR1 SGHDN, CDR2 FVKESK. The CDR3 sequence is 14 residues long. The CDR3 loop is CASSRWDRVETQYF. In nucleotides, the CDR3 is TGTGCCAGCAGCCGCTGGGACAGGGTGGAGACCCAGTACTTC. The full variable domain, rest sourced from reference TRBV14 and TRBJ2-5, is EAGVTQFPSHSVIEKGQTVTLRCDPISGHDNLYWYRRVMGKEIKFLLHFVKESKQDESGMPNNRFLAERTGGTYSTLKVQPAELEDSGVYFCASSRWDRVETQYFGPGTRLLVL.

As to this clone: The germline gene is not matched at one end of the junction; a read error may be the cause. The rearrangement joins TRBV7-7 to TRBJ2-1; 13 bases are shared with TRBD2. The CDR3 is made up of 14 amino acids. CDR1 SSHAT and CDR2 FNYEAQ come from the germline V gene (reference sequence). CDR3 in DNA: TGTGCTAGCAGCCCGGGACTAGCGGGAAATGAGCAGTTCTTC. It translates to CASSPGLAGNEQFF.

This chain uses TRBV5-1 with TRBJ2-6, with D perhaps matching TRBD1 (6 bases). Trimming removed 3 bases from V and 1 base from J, with 8 bases in between. CDR1 SGHRS and CDR2 YFSETQ come from the germline V gene. This CDR3 has 15 residues. CDR3 loop: CASSSRGSGANVLTF. The CDR3 nucleotides are TGCGCCAGCAGCTCCAGGGGTTCTGGGGCCAACGTCCTGACTTTC.

The V call is TRBV5-1, the J call TRBJ2-5; D may be TRBD1 or TRBD2 (5 bases each). The CDR3 totals 14 residues. V was cut by 6 bases and J by 1 base, with 13 bases left in between. Germline V gene sequence: CDR1 SGHRS, CDR2 YFSETQ. The CDR3: CASMVGTPQETQYF. As DNA, the CDR3 is TGCGCCAGCATGGTAGGGACGCCCCAAGAGACCCAGTACTTC.

The V call is TRBV7-5, the J call TRBJ1-1. TRBV7-5 is labeled a pseudogene. The CDR3 has 13 residues. The CDR3 spells CASSLGENTEAFF. CDR3 in DNA: TGTGCCAGCAGCCTAGGGGAGAACACTGAAGCTTTCTTT.

This chain connects TRBV2 to TRBJ2-1, with 8 bases fitting TRBD1. The CDR3 loop spans 17 amino acids. V lost 5 bases, J lost 6 bases, and 15 bases stayed unmatched. Germline V gives CDR1 SNHLY, CDR2 FYNNEI. CDR3 nucleotide sequence: TGTGCCAGCAGTTACTTCAACTCAGGGGGCGCTGTCAATGAGCAGTTCTTC. This translates into CASSYFNSGGAVNEQFF.

As regards this clone: Sequence at one end of the junction differs from germline and may be a read error. The gene calls are TRBV7-7 and TRBJ2-5, with 8 bases fitting TRBD1. Germline assignment: CDR1 SSHAT and CDR2 FNYEAQ (reference sequence). The CDR3 length is 14 residues. This chain's CDR3 is CASSQGAGQETQYF. The DNA for the CDR3 is TGTGCTAGCAGCCAGGGGGCTGGCCAAGAGACCCAGTACTTC.

J is TRBJ2-3 and V is TRBV9; D remains unclear. Per germline, CDR1 SGDLS and CDR2 YYNGEE. The CDR3 consists of 15 residues. V lost 4 bases and J lost 0, with 12 bases in between. CDR3 residues: CASSQQSPSTDTQYF. CDR3 sequence (DNA): TGTGCCAGCAGCCAACAGAGCCCTAGCACAGATACGCAGTATTTT.

CDR3 bases: TGTGCCAGCAGGGCGGGGAGCAATCAGCCCCAGCATTTT. Residues: CASRAGSNQPQHF. This chain uses TRBV6-6 with TRBJ1-5; D is unresolved. Germline assignment: CDR1 MNHNY and CDR2 SVGAGI (reference sequence). This CDR3 is built from 13 residues. The V gene lost 6 bases and the J gene lost 1 base, with 7 bases spanning the gap.

This chain joins TRBV4-1 and TRBJ2-1, with 7 bases aligning to TRBD1. The CDR3 loop spans 14 amino acids. Germline V CDR1 and CDR2: MGHRA, YSYEKL. J was trimmed by 5 bases and V by 4 bases; bases with no gene match: 5. CDR3 amino acids: CASSRGGRDNEQFF. CDR3 nucleotide sequence: TGCGCCAGCAGCCGAGGGGGCAGGGACAATGAGCAGTTCTTC.

The chain joins TRBV7-9 to TRBJ2-7; D gene unclear. Germline V gives CDR1 SEHNR, CDR2 FQNEAQ (reference sequence). Trimming pared 2 bases from V and 6 bases from J, leaving 8 bases between. The CDR3 loop spans 12 amino acids. The CDR3 is CASSLLGREQYF. The CDR3 nucleotides are TGTGCCAGCAGCTTACTAGGACGCGAGCAGTACTTC.

The chain joins TRBV7-2 to TRBJ1-1; D may be TRBD1 (5 bases). Germline CDR1 and CDR2: SGHTA and FQGNSA. V lost 5 bases and J lost 0, with 13 bases in between. The CDR3 runs 15 residues. The CDR3 is CASSVWGSMNTEAFF. The CDR3 region has the DNA TGTGCCAGCAGCGTATGGGGGTCCATGAACACTGAAGCTTTCTTT.

The chain links TRBV28 to TRBJ1-1; D unclear. The ends were cut back, 10 bases at V and 11 bases at J, with 26 bases in the middle. Germline CDR1 reads MDHEN; CDR2 reads SYDVKM. The CDR3 sequence is 14 residues long. The DNA for the CDR3 is TGTGCCACTAAAATTTCTTCAGGCCGCTGGCTGGCTTTCTTT. Residues: CATKISSGRWLAFF. Using reference TRBV28 and TRBJ1-1 for the parts outside the CDR3, the full variable domain is DVKVTQSSRYLVKRTGEKVFLECVQDMDHENMFWYRQDPGLGLRLIYFSYDVKMKEKGDIPEGYSVSREKKERFSLILESASTNQTSMYLCATKISSGRWLAFFGQGTRLTVV.

The CDR3 sequence is CASGRETNEKLFF. The CDR3 coding sequence is TGTGCCAGCGGGAGGGAAACTAATGAAAAACTGTTTTTT. This rearrangement joins TRBV6-5 to TRBJ1-4; no clear D gene. The CDR3 length is 13 residues. V lost 8 bases and J 1 base, leaving 8 bases between the germline ends. Germline V gene sequence: CDR1 MNHEY, CDR2 SVGAGI.

The rearrangement joins TRBV9 to TRBJ2-5, with TRBD1 matching over 9 bases. This CDR3 is 16 amino acids long. J was trimmed by 4 bases and V by 0 bases; bases with no gene match: 7. Per germline, CDR1 SGDLS and CDR2 YYNGEE. The CDR3 DNA reads TGTGCCAGCAGCGTAGGGATGGGACAGGGAGGAGAGACCCAGTACTTC. It specifies CASSVGMGQGGETQYF.

The V call is TRBV2, the J call TRBJ2-3; possibly TRBD1 for D (6 bases). Trimming shortened V by 8 bases and J by 4 bases, and 10 bases separated the two germline ends. There are 12 residues in the CDR3. Looked up from germline, CDR1 is SNHLY and CDR2 is FYNNEI. The CDR3 protein is CASPGASDTQYF. The CDR3 bases are TGTGCCAGCCCAGGGGCATCAGATACGCAGTATTTT.

The rearrangement uses TRBV6-1 and TRBJ1-1; 7 positions match TRBD1. The V gene end was trimmed by 2 bases and the J gene end by 4 bases; junction bases not matched to a gene: 4. This CDR3 has 14 amino acids. Germline V CDR1 and CDR2: MNHNS, SASEGT. This chain's CDR3 is CASSEMTGSTEAFF. The CDR3 DNA reads TGTGCCAGCAGTGAAATGACAGGGAGCACTGAAGCTTTCTTT.

This sequence joins TRBV30 and TRBJ2-1, with a possible D match to TRBD2 (6 bases). CDR1 and CDR2 (germline): GTSNPN, SVGIG (reference sequence). The CDR3 has 12 amino acids. V lost 0 bases and J lost 11, with 11 bases in between. The CDR3 reads CAWSVVGGQQFF. The CDR3 DNA reads TGTGCCTGGAGTGTGGTGGGGGGTCAGCAGTTCTTC.

The J gene is TRBJ1-2, the V gene TRBV19; 8 bases line up with TRBD1. The CDR3 has 15 residues. Germline loops: CDR1 LNHDA, CDR2 SQIVND (reference sequence). After removal of 7 bases from V and 3 bases from J, the junction contained 10 bases not matched to a gene. This chain's CDR3 is CASITRTGMHYGYTF. As DNA, the CDR3 is TGTGCCAGTATTACTCGGACAGGGATGCACTATGGCTACACCTTC.

This chain links TRBV5-1 with TRBJ2-6; possibly TRBD1 for D (5 bases). This CDR3 region has 19 residues. The ends were cut back, 1 base at V and 1 base at J, with 18 bases in the middle. Germline V gene data show CDR1 as SGHRS and CDR2 as YFSETQ. The CDR3 sequence is CASSLNQARVGSGANVLTF. The DNA of the CDR3 is TGCGCCAGCAGCTTGAATCAAGCCAGGGTTGGGTCTGGGGCCAACGTCCTGACTTTC.

V is TRBV5-1 and J is TRBJ2-5; the match to TRBD1 covers 9 bases. Germline lookup yields CDR1 SGHRS and CDR2 YFSETQ. This CDR3 has 15 residues. V lost 2 bases and J lost 5; bases outside the gene matches: 7. Here the CDR3 reads CASSFQTGGRETQYF. As DNA, the CDR3 is TGCGCCAGCAGCTTCCAAACAGGGGGCAGGGAGACCCAGTACTTC.

This chain uses TRBV6-1 with TRBJ2-2, with TRBD1 matching over 9 bases. The CDR3 sequence is 15 residues long. Germline lookup yields CDR1 MNHNS and CDR2 SASEGT. The V gene end was trimmed by 6 bases and the J gene end by 6 bases; junction bases not matched to a gene: 8. CDR3 sequence reads: CASRLDRGNAGELFF. CDR3 coding DNA: TGTGCCAGCAGGCTGGACAGGGGTAATGCCGGGGAGCTGTTTTTT.

The gene calls are TRBV25-1 and TRBJ1-2; a possible D gene is TRBD1 (5 bases). The length of the CDR3 is 15 residues. Germline assignment: CDR1 MGHDK and CDR2 SYGVNS. V gave up 4 bases and J gave up 7 bases, with 19 bases separating them. CDR3 DNA: TGTGCCAGCAGTGTTTTTGGTGAGGGGAAGGCTGGCTACACCTTC. This translates into CASSVFGEGKAGYTF.

The chain carries TRBV10-2 and TRBJ2-7, with TRBD1 identical over 8 bases. CDR3 length equals 18 residues. The V gene end was trimmed by 1 base and the J gene end by 2 bases; junction bases not matched to a gene: 13. Germline CDR1 reads WSHSY; CDR2 reads SAAADI. The CDR3 nucleotides are TGCGCCAGCAGTGAGTTAGGAGGACAGGGAGGAAACCCCTACGAGCAGTACTTC. This sequence encodes CASSELGGQGGNPYEQYF.

The rearrangement joins TRBV9 to TRBJ2-7; 10 bases line up with TRBD1. The V gene's germline CDR1 is SGDLS and CDR2 YYNGEE. This CDR3 spans 15 amino acids. Trimming at V came to 4 bases and at J to 2 bases, leaving 6 bases not matched to a gene. CDR3 bases: TGTGCCAGCAGCCCGGGACAGGGGCGAACCTACGAGCAGTACTTC. It is translated as CASSPGQGRTYEQYF.